The table lists the clone carrying this T cell receptor (beta chain) with a few counts. Its antigen is unknown. The read ends 3 residues early relative to the CDR3; the germline J gene fills the gap. These data belong to a study of T cell clonality in common variable immunodeficiency. Sequencing used immunoSEQ multiplex PCR; TCRdb keeps in-frame clones, though not all of them. This set yields 40,000 or so clones and no singletons; the top ten hold approximately 6%. Regarding the study as a whole: Common variable immunodeficiency TCR beta sequences reportedly had fewer deletions and N-nucleotide insertions. Compared with healthy controls, CVID subjects showed increased TCRbeta clonality, mostly in about a third.

The V segment lost 5 bases and the J segment 5 bases; nucleotides outside the gene matches: 8. This CDR3 region has 14 residues. Germline V gives CDR1 SGHAT, CDR2 FQNNGV. The receptor was isolated from a human donor with common variable immunodeficiency. This rearrangement joins TRBV11-2 to TRBJ1-1; TRBD1 aligns across 7 bases. Sequenced sample: peripheral blood mononuclear cells. The CDR3 here is CASSPRQGYTEAFF. The CDR3 bases that were read are TGTGCCAGCAGCCCCCGACAGGGTTATACTGAA.